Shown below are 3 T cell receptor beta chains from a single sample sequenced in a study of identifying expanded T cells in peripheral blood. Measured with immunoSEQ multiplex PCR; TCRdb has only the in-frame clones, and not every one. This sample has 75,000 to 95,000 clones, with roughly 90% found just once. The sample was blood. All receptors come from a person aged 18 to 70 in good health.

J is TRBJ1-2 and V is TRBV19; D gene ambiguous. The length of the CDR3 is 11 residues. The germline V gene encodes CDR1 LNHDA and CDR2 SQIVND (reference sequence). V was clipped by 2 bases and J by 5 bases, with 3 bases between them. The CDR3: CASSIKYGYTF. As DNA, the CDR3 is TGTGCCAGTAGTATAAAGTATGGCTACACCTTC.

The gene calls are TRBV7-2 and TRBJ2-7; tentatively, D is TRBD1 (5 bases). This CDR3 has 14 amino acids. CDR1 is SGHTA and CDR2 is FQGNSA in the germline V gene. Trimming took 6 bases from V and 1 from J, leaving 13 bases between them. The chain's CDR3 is CASSLEQVSYEQYF. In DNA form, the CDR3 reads TGTGCCAGCAGTCTGGAACAGGTATCCTACGAGCAGTACTTC. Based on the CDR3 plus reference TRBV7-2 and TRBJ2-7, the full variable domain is GAGVSQSPSNKVTEKGKDVELRCDPISGHTALYWYRQSLGQGLEFLIYFQGNSAPDKSGLPSDRFSAERTGGSVSTLTIQRTQQEDSAVYLCASSLEQVSYEQYFGPGTRLTVT.

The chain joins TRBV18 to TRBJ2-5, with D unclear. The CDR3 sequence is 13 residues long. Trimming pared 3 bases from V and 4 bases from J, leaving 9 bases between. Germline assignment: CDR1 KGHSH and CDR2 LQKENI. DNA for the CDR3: TGTGCCAGCTCACCTCAAGGTCCAGAGACCCAGTACTTC. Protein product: CASSPQGPETQYF.